Here is one T cell receptor beta chain with its context. The CDR3 has 13 amino acids. CDR1 SEHNR and CDR2 FQNEAQ come from the germline V gene (reference sequence). V gave up 0 bases and J gave up 5 bases, with 8 bases separating them. These data belong to a study of technical replicates of blood from a handful of donors. Assay used: immunoSEQ multiplex PCR; TCRdb lists only in-frame clones, some missing. The sample lists about 76,000 clones; roughly 94% were seen once. Sequencing was done on a sample of T cells isolated from PBMCs. The clonotype was recovered from a human donor in good health. This chain links TRBV7-9 with TRBJ2-7; D is possibly TRBD2 (6 bases). The CDR3 sequence is CASSLAGGNEQYF. The CDR3 DNA reads TGTGCCAGCAGCTTAGCGGGAGGCAACGAGCAGTACTTC.